The 8 T cell receptor beta chains reported below all come from one sample, sequenced in a study of blood T cell repertoires in COVID-19. Data came from immunoSEQ multiplex PCR; TCRdb stores just in-frame clones and leaves some out. The sample lists around 25,000 clones, roughly 88% occurring once. Sequencing was performed on peripheral blood. The receptor source for this set is a woman in her forties or fifties with active COVID-19.

This clone was detected a few times. The CDR3 sequence is CASGGQGAVYEQYF. The DNA for the CDR3 is TGCGCCAGCGGAGGACAGGGGGCAGTATACGAGCAGTACTTC. The chain is built from TRBV5-1 and TRBJ2-7; 11 nucleotides line up with TRBD1. This CDR3 spans 14 amino acids. CDR1 and CDR2 from the germline V gene are SGHRS and YFSETQ. J was trimmed by 4 bases and V by 7 bases; bases with no gene match: 7.

V and J are TRBV6-5 and TRBJ1-2; the D is unclear. This CDR3 has 15 residues. Germline-derived CDR1 and CDR2 are MNHEY and SVGAGI. V was shortened by 7 bases and J by 1 base, with 16 bases between the two germline ends. CDR3 DNA sequence: TGTGCCAGCACTCTCCGGGGATCTAATAACTATGGCTACACCTTC. Protein product: CASTLRGSNNYGYTF.

The chain recombines TRBV9 with TRBJ2-1; 12 nucleotides match TRBD2. The V gene end was trimmed by 0 bases and the J gene end by 5 bases; junction bases not matched to a gene: 9. The CDR3 is 18 residues long. CDR1 and CDR2 (germline): SGDLS, YYNGEE. The CDR3 nucleotides read TGTGCCAGCAGCGTAGAAGATCTAGCGGGAGGGCTGAACAATGAGCAGTTCTTC. Translated, it gives CASSVEDLAGGLNNEQFF.

The chain carries TRBV5-1 and TRBJ2-1; possibly TRBD1 for D (6 bases). Trimming left V 9 bases short and J 6 bases short, with 13 bases between. Per germline, CDR1 SGHRS and CDR2 YFSETQ. The CDR3 has 12 amino acids. The CDR3 sequence is CATGAGLNEQFF. CDR3 coding DNA: TGCGCCACAGGGGCAGGGCTCAATGAGCAGTTCTTC. Variable domain in full (rest from reference TRBV5-1 and TRBJ2-1): KAGVTQTPRYLIKTRGQQVTLSCSPISGHRSVSWYQQTPGQGLQFLFEYFSETQRNKGNFPGRFSGRQFSNSRSEMNVSTLELGDSALYLCATGAGLNEQFFGPGTRLTVL.

The CDR3 loop is CASSLAGSYGANVLTF. The CDR3 nucleotides read TGCGCCAGCAGCTTGGCCGGGTCTTATGGGGCCAACGTCCTGACTTTC. V gene TRBV5-1 combines with J gene TRBJ2-6; D unresolved. The V gene lost 0 bases and the J gene lost 3 bases, with 10 bases spanning the gap. The CDR3 is 16 residues long. CDR1 SGHRS and CDR2 YFSETQ come from the germline V gene.

Sample share makes this clone medium-sized. This chain joins TRBV11-2 and TRBJ1-4; D is unclear. The CDR3 contains 13 residues. Germline values: CDR1 SGHAT, CDR2 FQNNGV. Trimming took off 4 bases at V and 2 bases at J, with 5 bases between the two ends. Here the CDR3 reads CASSSSTNEKLFF. The CDR3 DNA sequence: TGTGCCAGCAGCTCCTCGACTAATGAAAAACTGTTTTTT.

This clone was found once. The chain combines TRBV5-4 with TRBJ2-1; 7 bases map to TRBD2. In germline, CDR1 is SGHNT, CDR2 YYREEE (reference sequence). The length of the CDR3 is 16 residues. With V trimmed by 3 bases and J by 3 bases, 9 bases remained unmatched. The CDR3 nucleotides read TGTGCCAGCAGCTCGGGGACTACCGAGATCTACAATGAGCAGTTCTTC. It is translated as CASSSGTTEIYNEQFF. Full variable domain (outside the CDR3, taken from reference TRBV5-4 and TRBJ2-1): ETGVTQSPTHLIKTRGQQVTLRCSSQSGHNTVSWYQQALGQGPQFIFQYYREEENGRGNFPPRFSGLQFPNYSSELNVNALELDDSALYLCASSSGTTEIYNEQFFGPGTRLTVL.

The chain joins TRBV9 to TRBJ2-1; TRBD1 agrees at 10 bases. V trimming: 3 bases; J trimming: 4 bases; junction bases outside the gene matches: 4. CDR3 length: 15 residues. Germline values: CDR1 SGDLS, CDR2 YYNGEE. The DNA for the CDR3 is TGTGCCAGCAGCGCCGGGACAGGGGATTACAATGAGCAGTTCTTC. Residues: CASSAGTGDYNEQFF.